The next 5 T cell receptor beta chains were all read from a single sample in a study of early T cells in non-severe SARS-CoV-2 infection. TCRdb called the 5' RACE reads again in MiXCR, with one record for every CDR3 protein. The sample holds approximately 75,000 distinct CDR3 sequences, around 13% seen once. The sample was whole blood, taken at baseline. These TCRs come from an adult who was a healthcare worker with PCR-confirmed SARS-CoV-2 infection or an uninfected control (not recorded which).

This clonotype occurred many times. J is TRBJ1-6 and V is TRBV4-2; 11 bases fit TRBD1. CDR1 LGHNA and CDR2 YNFKEQ come from the germline V gene. With 9 bases clipped from V and 7 bases from J, the junction kept 8 bases outside the gene matches. The CDR3 contains 15 residues. CDR3: CARPQDRGLNSPLHF. The CDR3 nucleotides read TGTGCCAGGCCACAGGACAGGGGGCTGAATTCACCCCTCCACTTT.

This clonotype was seen repeatedly, ten times or more. V gene TRBV19 combines with J gene TRBJ1-2; D unresolved. This CDR3 region has 15 residues. The V end was cut by 7 bases, the J end by 5 bases, with 20 bases between. CDR1 is LNHDA and CDR2 is SQIVND in the germline V gene (reference sequence). CDR3 in amino acids: CASTSSAGVGYGYTF. CDR3 DNA: TGTGCCAGTACCTCATCCGCAGGCGTGGGATATGGCTACACCTTC.

This clonotype appeared a few times. Written as DNA, the CDR3 is TGTGCCAGCAGTTTAGGGAGGGAGGACCAGCCCCAGCATTTT. Translating gives CASSLGREDQPQHF. The chain is built from TRBV27 and TRBJ1-5; no clear D. This CDR3 has 14 amino acids. The V end lost 2 bases, the J end lost 7 bases, and 12 bases lay between the germline ends. Germline CDR1 is MNHEY and CDR2 is SMNVEV (reference sequence).

This clonotype was picked up a small number of times. The rearrangement uses TRBV7-2 and TRBJ2-1; 8 positions match TRBD2. Germline V CDR1 and CDR2: SGHTA, FQGNSA. Losses at the gene ends were 1 base for V and 4 bases for J; bases not matched to a gene: 12. The length of the CDR3 is 18 residues. CDR3 bases: TGTGCCAGCAGCTTAGTGGCTAGCGGGTCCCCTTTTTACAATGAGCAGTTCTTC. Protein product: CASSLVASGSPFYNEQFF.

This clonotype was detected only a few times. V and J are TRBV20-1 and TRBJ1-5, with D perhaps TRBD1 (6 bases). V lost 6 bases and J 2 bases, leaving 8 bases between the germline ends. The CDR3 extends over 12 amino acids. Germline V gene data show CDR1 as DFQATT and CDR2 as SNEGSKA (reference sequence). The CDR3 DNA follows: TGCAGTGCGCGGACAGGCAATCAGCCCCAGCATTTT. Translation gives CSARTGNQPQHF.